This TCR beta chain emerged from a study of identical twins. Whole-study findings and limits: For monozygotic twins, models underestimated out-of-frame TCR alpha sharing.

Concerning this clonotype itself: Its target is not known.

In germline, CDR1 is SEHNR, CDR2 FQNEAQ (reference sequence). Trimming left V 1 base short and J 0 bases short, with 13 bases between. The CDR3 has 16 amino acids. TCRdb redid the calling of the 5' RACE reads with MiXCR, one entry per CDR3 protein. This sample carries fewer than 450,000 distinct CDR3 sequences, approximately 9.1% of them seen once, and the ten largest clones take roughly 9%. The material sequenced was naive T cells sorted from blood. The chain couples TRBV7-9 to TRBJ2-7; possibly TRBD2 for D (6 bases). The sequence was obtained from a woman in her forties or fifties in good health. CDR3: CASSLGAAGGSYEQYF. As DNA, the CDR3 is TGTGCCAGCAGCTTAGGGGCGGCCGGGGGCTCCTACGAGCAGTACTTC.